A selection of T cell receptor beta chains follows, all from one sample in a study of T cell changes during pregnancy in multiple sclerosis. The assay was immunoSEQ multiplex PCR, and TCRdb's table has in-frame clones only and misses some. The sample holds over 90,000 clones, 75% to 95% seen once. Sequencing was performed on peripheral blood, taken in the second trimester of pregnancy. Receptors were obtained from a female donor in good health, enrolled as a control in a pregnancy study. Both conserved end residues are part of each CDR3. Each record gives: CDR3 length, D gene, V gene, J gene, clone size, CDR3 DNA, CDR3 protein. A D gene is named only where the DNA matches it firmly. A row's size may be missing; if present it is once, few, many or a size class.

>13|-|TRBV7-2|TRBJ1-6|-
TGTGCCAGCAGCGACGGAGGGGATTCACCCCTCCACTTT
CASSDGGDSPLHF
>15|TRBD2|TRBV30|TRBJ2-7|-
TGTGCCTGGATTGGGGTAGCGGGGCGAACCTACGAGCAGTACTTC
CAWIGVAGRTYEQYF
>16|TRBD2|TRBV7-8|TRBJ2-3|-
TGTGCCAGCAGCTCTCTAGCGGGGGGCGGGACAGATACGCAGTATTTT
CASSSLAGGGTDTQYF
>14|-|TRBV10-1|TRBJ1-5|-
TGCGCCAGCAGTGAGACGAACAGAAATCAGCCCCAGCATTTT
CASSETNRNQPQHF
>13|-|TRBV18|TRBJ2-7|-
TGTGCCAGCTCACCCCCGCAGGGGAGTAGGCAGTACTTC
CASSPPQGSRQYF
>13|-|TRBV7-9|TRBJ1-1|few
TGTGCCAGCAGCCCTCGTAGGCGGGATGAAGCTTTCTTT
CASSPRRRDEAFF
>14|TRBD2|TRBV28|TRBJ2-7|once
TGTGCCAGCAGACTACAGGGACTAGCCTACGAGCAGTACTTC
CASRLQGLAYEQYF
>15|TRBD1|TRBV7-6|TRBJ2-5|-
TGTGCCAGCAGCTATAGACAGGGGGCACACGAGACCCAGTACTTC
CASSYRQGAHETQYF
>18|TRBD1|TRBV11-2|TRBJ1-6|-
TGTGCCAGCAGCTTAACGGGACAGGCGACAGACCTTAATTCACCCCTCCACTTT
CASSLTGQATDLNSPLHF
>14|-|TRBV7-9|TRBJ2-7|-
TGTGCCAGCAGCTTAGGCGGGACCCTTTACGAGCAGTACTTC
CASSLGGTLYEQYF
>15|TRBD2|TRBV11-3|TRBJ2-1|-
TGTGCCAGCAGCGTCGGCCTAGCGGGTAGCAATGAGCAGTTCTTC
CASSVGLAGSNEQFF
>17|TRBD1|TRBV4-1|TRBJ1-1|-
TGCGCCAGCAGCCAAGATCCCCGGACAGGGAAAGACACTGAAGCTTTCTTT
CASSQDPRTGKDTEAFF
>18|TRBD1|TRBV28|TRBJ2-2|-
TGTGCCAGCAGACCCCACGCCGGGACAGGAGCGAACACCGGGGAGCTGTTTTTT
CASRPHAGTGANTGELFF
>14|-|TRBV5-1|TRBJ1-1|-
TGCGCCAGCAGCTTGGGGGGCGAGAACACTGAAGCTTTCTTT
CASSLGGENTEAFF
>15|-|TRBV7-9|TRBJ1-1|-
TGTGCCAGCAGCTACCTCGGCGGGGCTGGGACTGAAGCTTTCTTT
CASSYLGGAGTEAFF
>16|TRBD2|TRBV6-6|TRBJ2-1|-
TGTGCCAGCAGTTACTCGAAGTGGGAGGGCCACAATGAGCAGTTCTTC
CASSYSKWEGHNEQFF
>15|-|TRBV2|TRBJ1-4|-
TGTGCCAGCAGTGAGGACAGTGCAACTAATGAAAAACTGTTTTTT
CASSEDSATNEKLFF
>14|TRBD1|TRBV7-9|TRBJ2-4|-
TGTGCCAGCAGCACGCGGACAGGCCAAAACATTCAGTACTTC
CASSTRTGQNIQYF
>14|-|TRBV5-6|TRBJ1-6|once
TGTGCCAGCAGCTTGGTGTCCCCCGTTTCGCCCCTCCACTTT
CASSLVSPVSPLHF
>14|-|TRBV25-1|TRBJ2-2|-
TGTGCCAGCAGGTTACAGGGGAACACCGGGGAGCTGTTTTTT
CASRLQGNTGELFF
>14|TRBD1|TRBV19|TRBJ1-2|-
TGTGCCAGTAACGTGGGACAGGGGCTCTATGGCTACACCTTC
CASNVGQGLYGYTF
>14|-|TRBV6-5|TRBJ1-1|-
TGTGCCAGCAGTGAACTTGGGGGCTGGACTGAAGCTTTCTTT
CASSELGGWTEAFF
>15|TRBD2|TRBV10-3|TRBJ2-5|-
TGTGCCATCAGTGAGACGTGGCGGGGGCAAGAGACCCAGTACTTC
CAISETWRGQETQYF
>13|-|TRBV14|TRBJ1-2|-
TGTGCCAGCAGCCAAGACCCTTTCGGGGGCTACACCTTC
CASSQDPFGGYTF
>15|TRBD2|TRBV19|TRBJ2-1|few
TGTGCCAGTAGTTCGGGACTAGCAGGGGATAGTGAGCAGTTCTTC
CASSSGLAGDSEQFF
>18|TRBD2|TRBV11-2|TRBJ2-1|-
TGTGCCAGCAGCCGTACTAGCGGGAGGGCCGTATCGAATAATGAGCAGTTCTTC
CASSRTSGRAVSNNEQFF
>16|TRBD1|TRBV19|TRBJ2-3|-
TGTGCCAGTAGTAACCGACAGGGCGCTAGCACAGATACGCAGTATTTT
CASSNRQGASTDTQYF
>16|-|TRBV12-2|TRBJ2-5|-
TGTGCAAGTCGCTTTCGACTGCAGCGGCTACAAGAGACCCAGTACTTC
CASRFRLQRLQETQYF
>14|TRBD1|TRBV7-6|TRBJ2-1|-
TGTGCCAGCAGCCCTGGGACAGGGCTGGGTGAGCAGTTCTTC
CASSPGTGLGEQFF
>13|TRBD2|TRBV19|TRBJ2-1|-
TGTGCCGTCAGGGTGGCGGGGGACAATGAGCAGTTCTTC
CAVRVAGDNEQFF
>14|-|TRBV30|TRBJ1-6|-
TGTGCCTGGAGCCCCCCCTATCCCAATTCACCCCTCCACTTT
CAWSPPYPNSPLHF
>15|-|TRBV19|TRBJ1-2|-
TGTGCCAGTAGTGGATACAGGGTTTACGACTATGGCTACACCTTC
CASSGYRVYDYGYTF
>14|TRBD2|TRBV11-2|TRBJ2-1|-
TGTGCCAGCAGCTTAGTCGGGGGGAACAATGAGCAGTTCTTC
CASSLVGGNNEQFF
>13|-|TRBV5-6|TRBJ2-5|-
TGTGCCAGCAGCTTGGAATGGGAGGAGACCCAGTACTTC
CASSLEWEETQYF
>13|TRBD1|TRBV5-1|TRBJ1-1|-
TGCGCCAGCAGCTTTGCAGGGGGCACTGAAGCTTTCTTT
CASSFAGGTEAFF
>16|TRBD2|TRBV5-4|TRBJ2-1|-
TGTGCCAGCAGCTTGGAAACGAGGCGGGGGGGCAATGAGCAGTTCTTC
CASSLETRRGGNEQFF
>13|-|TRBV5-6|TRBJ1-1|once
TGTGCCAGCAGCGACACAGTGAACACTGAAGCTTTCTTT
CASSDTVNTEAFF
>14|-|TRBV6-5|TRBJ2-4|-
TGTGCCAGCAGTTACTCGAGGGGGGGAAACATTCAGTACTTC
CASSYSRGGNIQYF
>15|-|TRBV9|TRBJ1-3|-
TGTGCCAGCAGCGCCCGGGCAGGGGAAGGAAACACCATATATTTT
CASSARAGEGNTIYF
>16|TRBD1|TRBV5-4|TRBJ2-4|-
TGTGCCAGCAGCTTGGGGGGGGACAGGGGGAAAAACATTCAGTACTTC
CASSLGGDRGKNIQYF
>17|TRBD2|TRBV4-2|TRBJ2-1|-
TGTGCCAGCAGCCAAGAAGGATATTGGACTAGGGCAAATGAGCAGTTCTTC
CASSQEGYWTRANEQFF
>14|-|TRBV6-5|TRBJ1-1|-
TGTGCCAGCACCCTGACGCGGGGGCACACTGAAGCTTTCTTT
CASTLTRGHTEAFF
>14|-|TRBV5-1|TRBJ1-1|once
TGCGCCAGCAGCTTACGGCCAGGTGGGACTGAAGCTTTCTTT
CASSLRPGGTEAFF
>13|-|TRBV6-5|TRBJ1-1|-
TGTGCCAGCAGTTACTCAACCAGCACTGAAGCTTTCTTT
CASSYSTSTEAFF
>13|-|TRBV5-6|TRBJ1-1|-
TGTGCCAGCAGCTTATCGGGGGTAGTTGAAGCTTTCTTT
CASSLSGVVEAFF
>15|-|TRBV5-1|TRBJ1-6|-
TGCGCCAGCAGCCCCGTGATGGCAAAAAATTCACCCCTCCACTTT
CASSPVMAKNSPLHF
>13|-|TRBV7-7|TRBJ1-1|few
TGTGCTAGCAGCCCGAATCCGGGAACTGAAGCTTTCTTT
CASSPNPGTEAFF
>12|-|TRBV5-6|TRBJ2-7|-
TGTGCCAGCAGCTTGCGTGCCTACGAGCAGTACTTC
CASSLRAYEQYF
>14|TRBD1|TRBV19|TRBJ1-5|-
TGTGCCAGTGACAGGGGCTCGAGCAATCAGCCCCAGCATTTT
CASDRGSSNQPQHF
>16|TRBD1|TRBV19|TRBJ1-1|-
TGTGCCAGTAGTATCGGTACAGGGGGATTGAGGACTGAAGCTTTCTTT
CASSIGTGGLRTEAFF
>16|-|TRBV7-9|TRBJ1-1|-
TGTGCCAGCAGCTTACGAGGGTCGGGGGGGAACACTGAAGCTTTCTTT
CASSLRGSGGNTEAFF